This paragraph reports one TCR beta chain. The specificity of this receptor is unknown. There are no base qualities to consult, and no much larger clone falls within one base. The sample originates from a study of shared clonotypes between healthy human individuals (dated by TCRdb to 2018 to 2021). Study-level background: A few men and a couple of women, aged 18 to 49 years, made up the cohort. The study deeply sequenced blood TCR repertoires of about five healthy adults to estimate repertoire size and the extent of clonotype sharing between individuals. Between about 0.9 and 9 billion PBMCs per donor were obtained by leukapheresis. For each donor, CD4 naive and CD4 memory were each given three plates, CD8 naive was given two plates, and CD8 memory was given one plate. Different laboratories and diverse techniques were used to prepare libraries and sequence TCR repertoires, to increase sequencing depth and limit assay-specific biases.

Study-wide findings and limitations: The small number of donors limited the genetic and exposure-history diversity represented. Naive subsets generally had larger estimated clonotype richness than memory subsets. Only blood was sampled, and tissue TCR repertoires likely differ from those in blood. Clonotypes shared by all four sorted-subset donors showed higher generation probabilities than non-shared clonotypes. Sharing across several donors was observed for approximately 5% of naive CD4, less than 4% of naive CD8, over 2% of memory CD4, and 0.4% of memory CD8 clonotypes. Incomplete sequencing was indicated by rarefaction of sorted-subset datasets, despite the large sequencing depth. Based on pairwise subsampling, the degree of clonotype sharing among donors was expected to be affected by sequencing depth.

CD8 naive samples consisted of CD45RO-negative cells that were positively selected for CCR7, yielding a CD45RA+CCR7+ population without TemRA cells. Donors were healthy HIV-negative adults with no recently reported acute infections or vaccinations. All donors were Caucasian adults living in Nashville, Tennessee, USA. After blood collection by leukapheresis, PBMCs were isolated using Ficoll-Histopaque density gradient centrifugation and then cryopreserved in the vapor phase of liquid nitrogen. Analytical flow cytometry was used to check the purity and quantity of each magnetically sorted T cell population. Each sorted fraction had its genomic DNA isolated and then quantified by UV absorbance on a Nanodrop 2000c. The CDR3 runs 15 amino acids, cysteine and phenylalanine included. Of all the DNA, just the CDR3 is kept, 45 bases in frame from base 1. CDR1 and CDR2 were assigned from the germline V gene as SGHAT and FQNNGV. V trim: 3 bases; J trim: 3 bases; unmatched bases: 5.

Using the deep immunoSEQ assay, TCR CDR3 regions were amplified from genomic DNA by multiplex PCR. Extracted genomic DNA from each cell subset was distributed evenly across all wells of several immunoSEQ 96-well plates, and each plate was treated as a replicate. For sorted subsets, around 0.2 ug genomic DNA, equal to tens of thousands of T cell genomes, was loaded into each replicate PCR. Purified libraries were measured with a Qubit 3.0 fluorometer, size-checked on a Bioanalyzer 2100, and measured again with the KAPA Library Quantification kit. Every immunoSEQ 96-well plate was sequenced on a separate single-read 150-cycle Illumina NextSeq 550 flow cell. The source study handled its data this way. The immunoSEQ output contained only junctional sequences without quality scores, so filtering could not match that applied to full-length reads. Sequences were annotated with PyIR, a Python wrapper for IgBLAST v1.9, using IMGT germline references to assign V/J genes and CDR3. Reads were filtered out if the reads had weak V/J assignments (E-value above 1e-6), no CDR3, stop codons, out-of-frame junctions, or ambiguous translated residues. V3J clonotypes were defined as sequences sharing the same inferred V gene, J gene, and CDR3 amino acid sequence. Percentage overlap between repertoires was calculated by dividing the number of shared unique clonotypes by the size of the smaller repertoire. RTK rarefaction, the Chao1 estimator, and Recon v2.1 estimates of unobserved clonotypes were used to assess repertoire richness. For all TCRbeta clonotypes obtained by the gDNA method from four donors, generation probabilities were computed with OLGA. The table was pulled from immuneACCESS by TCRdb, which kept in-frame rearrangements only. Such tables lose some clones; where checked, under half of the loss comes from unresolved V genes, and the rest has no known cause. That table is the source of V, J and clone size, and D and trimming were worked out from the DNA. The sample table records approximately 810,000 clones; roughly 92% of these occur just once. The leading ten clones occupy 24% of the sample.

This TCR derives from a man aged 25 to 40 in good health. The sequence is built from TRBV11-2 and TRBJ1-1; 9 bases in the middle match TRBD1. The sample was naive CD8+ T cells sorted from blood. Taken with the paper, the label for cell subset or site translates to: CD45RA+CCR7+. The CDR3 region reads CASSLGQGADTEAFF. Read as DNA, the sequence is TGTGCCAGCAGCTTGGGACAGGGAGCGGACACTGAAGCTTTCTTT.